These T cell receptor beta chains were read from a single sample in a study of T-cell memory formation after mild COVID-19. TCRdb ran MiXCR on the 5' RACE reads and lists one entry per CDR3 protein. The sample records 250,000 to 300,000 distinct CDR3 sequences, less than 9.5% being singletons. The sequencing sample was made of PBMCs or a T cell subset sorted from them (not recorded which). The receptors come from a man aged 18-30 years who had mild COVID-19 (a few samples of this study predate the infection). Cell type and time point are not known. Both conserved end residues are part of each CDR3. The D gene is left open where the match is weak. Clone size is not always given. Where it is, it says once, few, many or a class for expanded clones.

>NA|15|TRBJ2-2|TRBV9|NA
CASSVAPVVTGELFF
TGTGCCAGCAGCGTAGCCCCAGTAGTAACCGGGGAGCTGTTTTTT
>NA|16|TRBJ2-6|TRBV9|NA
CASSVGDDSGANVLTF
TGTGCCAGCAGCGTAGGGGACGACTCTGGGGCCAACGTCCTGACTTTC
>NA|12|TRBJ1-1|TRBV11-2|NA
CASSLGVGEAFF
TGTGCCAGCAGCTTAGGAGTCGGTGAAGCTTTCTTT
>NA|15|TRBJ1-5|TRBV11-2|NA
CASSFKGLKDQPQNF
TGTGCCAGCAGCTTTAAAGGTCTGAAGGATCAGCCCCAGAATTTT
>NA|15|TRBJ1-1|TRBV9|few
CASSAGGGMNTEAFF
TGTGCCAGCAGCGCGGGAGGGGGAATGAACACTGAAGCTTTCTTT
>NA|16|TRBJ1-6|TRBV6-5|NA
CASSYTSGTRNSPLHF
TGTGCCAGCAGTTACACTTCCGGGACACGGAATTCACCCCTCCACTTT
>NA|13|TRBJ2-7|TRBV5-1|NA
CASSLSGYYEQYF
TGCGCCAGCAGCTTGAGCGGCTATTACGAGCAGTACTTC
>TRBD1|12|TRBJ1-6|TRBV6-2/TRBV6-3|few
CASRDSNSPLHF
TGTGCCAGCCGGGACAGCAATTCACCCCTCCACTTT
>NA|14|TRBJ1-3|TRBV12-3/TRBV12-4|many
CASSSTYSGNTIYF
TGTGCCAGCAGTTCGACCTATTCTGGAAACACCATATATTTT
>NA|13|TRBJ2-7|TRBV12-3/TRBV12-4|few
CASSLNRKLEQYF
TGTGCCAGCAGTTTGAACAGGAAACTCGAGCAGTACTTC
>TRBD1|14|TRBJ1-1|TRBV6-2/TRBV6-3|NA
CASSYQGAATEAFF
TGTGCCAGCAGTTACCAGGGGGCTGCGACTGAAGCTTTCTTT
>NA|15|TRBJ1-1|TRBV7-9|few
CASSLLSGVSTEAFF
TGTGCCAGCAGCTTACTTTCAGGGGTCTCCACTGAAGCTTTCTTT
>TRBD2|14|TRBJ2-5|TRBV6-2/TRBV6-3|few
CASSRWTSGETQYF
TGTGCCAGCAGCAGATGGACTAGCGGAGAGACCCAGTACTTC
>NA|17|TRBJ2-3|TRBV20-1|NA
CSAREPRGQIATDTQYF
TGCAGTGCTAGAGAGCCCCGAGGGCAGATCGCCACAGATACGCAGTATTTT
>NA|14|TRBJ1-2|TRBV5-8|few
CASSRWTASYGYTF
TGTGCCAGCAGCCGCTGGACAGCCTCATATGGCTACACCTTC
>NA|12|TRBJ2-7|TRBV6-2/TRBV6-3|many
CASTQPGYEQYF
TGTGCCAGCACCCAACCCGGATACGAGCAGTACTTC
>NA|16|TRBJ2-2|TRBV5-1|NA
CASSLSGQGSTGELFF
TGCGCCAGCAGCTTGTCCGGCCAGGGGTCCACCGGGGAGCTGTTTTTT
>NA|13|TRBJ1-1|TRBV12-3/TRBV12-4|NA
CASNVGLNTEAFF
TGTGCCAGCAACGTCGGCTTGAACACTGAAGCTTTCTTT
>TRBD1|16|TRBJ2-7|TRBV7-3|many
CASSPSGTGTSYEQYF
TGTGCCAGCAGCCCATCCGGGACAGGGACCTCCTACGAGCAGTACTTC
>NA|17|TRBJ2-6|TRBV6-5|NA
CASSYWGRSSGANVLTF
TGTGCCAGCAGTTACTGGGGCAGGTCCTCTGGGGCCAACGTCCTGACTTTC
>NA|12|TRBJ1-4|TRBV27|few
CASSHGWEKLFF
TGTGCCAGCAGTCATGGGTGGGAAAAACTGTTTTTT
>NA|16|TRBJ2-2|TRBV4-2|NA
CASTPIGGRDTGELFF
TGTGCCAGCACCCCTATCGGGGGGCGCGACACCGGGGAGCTGTTTTTT
>NA|13|TRBJ2-5|TRBV20-1|NA
CSARDIGVETQYF
TGCAGTGCTAGAGATATCGGGGTAGAGACCCAGTACTTC
>TRBD1|14|TRBJ2-3|TRBV7-9|few
CASSRQGGADTQYF
TGTGCCAGCAGCCGACAGGGGGGAGCAGATACGCAGTATTTT
>NA|17|TRBJ2-5|TRBV7-9|many
CASSQLARGDDQETQYF
TGTGCCAGCAGTCAGCTAGCGCGTGGTGATGACCAAGAGACCCAGTACTTC
>TRBD2|13|TRBJ2-3|TRBV12-3/TRBV12-4|NA
CASMFGGGDTQYF
TGTGCCAGCATGTTTGGGGGGGGAGATACGCAGTATTTT
>TRBD1|17|TRBJ1-2|TRBV7-8|many
CASTPRTGGAWDYGYTF
TGTGCCAGCACCCCCCGGACAGGGGGCGCATGGGACTATGGCTACACCTTC
>TRBD1|15|TRBJ1-6|TRBV25-1|many
CASTPLGQGGSPLHF
TGTGCCAGCACCCCCTTAGGACAGGGAGGTTCACCCCTCCACTTT
>NA|13|TRBJ1-5|TRBV25-1|few
CASGDTSNQPQHF
TGTGCCAGCGGGGACACGAGCAATCAGCCCCAGCATTTT
>TRBD1|17|TRBJ2-6|TRBV18|NA
CASSRTGGITGANVLTF
TGTGCCAGCTCGCGGACAGGGGGCATAACCGGGGCCAACGTCCTGACTTTC
>TRBD1|13|TRBJ1-2|TRBV29-1|many
CSVTPGQGLGYTF
TGCAGCGTTACCCCGGGACAGGGGCTTGGCTACACCTTC
>NA|15|TRBJ1-6|TRBV4-2|few
CASSQEAQANSPLHF
TGTGCCAGCAGCCAAGAGGCACAGGCTAATTCACCCCTCCACTTT
>NA|15|TRBJ1-4|TRBV4-1|few
CASSQGRGAIEKLFF
TGCGCCAGCAGCCAAGGCCGGGGGGCGATTGAAAAACTGTTTTTT